The next 32 T cell receptor beta chains were all read from a single sample in a study of T cell responses to AZD1222 COVID-19 vaccine. The assay was immunoSEQ multiplex PCR, and TCRdb's table has in-frame clones only and misses some. The sample lists approximately 120,000 clones; 80% to 95% were seen once. The input for sequencing was peripheral blood, taken on day 0 of AZD1222 vaccination. These receptors originate from an adult in good health.

The gene calls are TRBV28 and TRBJ2-2; 8 bases are shared with TRBD1. Germline lookup yields CDR1 MDHEN and CDR2 SYDVKM. CDR3 length equals 14 residues. V trimming: 8 bases; J trimming: 5 bases; junction bases outside the gene matches: 7. The CDR3 DNA reads as TGTGCCAGCGGCTCAGGGGGCAGTACCGGGGAGCTGTTTTTT. Residues: CASGSGGSTGELFF.

The genes are TRBV29-1 and TRBJ2-1, with TRBD2 as a possible D gene (6 bases). Trimming left V 4 bases short and J 8 bases short, with 15 bases between. Germline V gene data show CDR1 as SQVTM and CDR2 as ANQGSEA. This CDR3 has 13 amino acids. The CDR3 coding sequence is TGCAGCGTTGTAAAGCGGGTCGTGGATGAGCAGTTCTTC. The encoded protein is CSVVKRVVDEQFF.

In regard to this clone: The sample contains more than one DNA sequence encoding this CDR3. The chain couples TRBV2 to TRBJ1-2; D not resolved. CDR3 length: 12 residues. V was trimmed by 0 bases and J by 8 bases, leaving 7 bases between them. Germline CDR1 SNHLY, CDR2 FYNNEI. The CDR3 DNA reads TGTGCCAGCAGTGAAGCGGGAAGGGGCTACACCTTC. The encoded protein is CASSEAGRGYTF.

J is TRBJ1-1 and V is TRBV5-1; a possible D gene is TRBD1 (6 bases). CDR1 and CDR2 (germline): SGHRS, YFSETQ. V lost 1 base and J 3 bases, leaving 10 bases between the germline ends. The CDR3 has 14 residues. CDR3 residues: CASSLRRGDTEAFF. CDR3 nucleotide sequence: TGCGCCAGCAGCTTGAGGAGGGGGGACACTGAAGCTTTCTTT.

This chain uses TRBV30 with TRBJ1-6; perhaps TRBD1 as D (6 bases). This CDR3 spans 13 amino acids. Germline V lookup: CDR1 GTSNPN, CDR2 SVGIG (reference sequence). V lost 7 bases to trimming and J lost 7 bases, with 14 bases between them. For the CDR3, the DNA is TGTGCCTTCACAGGGTTGACGAATTCACCCCTCCACTTT. Its translation: CAFTGLTNSPLHF.

V usage is TRBV13 and J usage is TRBJ2-7; no definite D call. The V end lost 5 bases, the J end lost 7 bases, and 15 bases lay between the germline ends. In germline, CDR1 is PRHDT, CDR2 FYEKMQ (reference sequence). The CDR3 extends over 13 amino acids. CDR3 DNA: TGTGCCAGCAGCCGAAGGAGTAATTGGGAGCAGTACTTC. Its protein product is CASSRRSNWEQYF.

This chain joins TRBV30 and TRBJ1-1; 9 bases match TRBD1. The germline V gene has CDR1 GTSNPN and CDR2 SVGIG (reference sequence). This CDR3 is built from 15 residues. With 7 bases clipped from V and 0 bases from J, the junction kept 9 bases outside the gene matches. The CDR3 region is CASRRDRAMNTEAFF. The CDR3, as DNA: TGTGCCTCTCGTAGGGACAGGGCGATGAACACTGAAGCTTTCTTT.

The chain uses TRBV7-9 and TRBJ1-2, with 7 nucleotides matching TRBD1. The CDR3 length is 14 residues. Germline V gene data show CDR1 as SEHNR and CDR2 as FQNEAQ (reference sequence). V lost 6 bases and J lost 4; bases outside the gene matches: 8. CDR3 coding DNA: TGTGCCAGCAGTCGACAGGGAGTCCCCTATGGCTACACCTTC. Amino acid sequence: CASSRQGVPYGYTF.

The chain joins TRBV12-3 or TRBV12-4 to TRBJ1-1, with TRBD1 matching over 9 bases. Trimming removed 8 bases from V and 4 bases from J; junction bases left unmatched: 5. CDR3 size: 13 residues. The CDR3 DNA reads as TGTGCCAGCGTAACAGGGGGCCCCACTGAAGCTTTCTTT. This codes for CASVTGGPTEAFF.

This chain connects TRBV7-2 to TRBJ2-3; D might be TRBD1 (6 bases). V was shortened by 5 bases and J by 4 bases, with 16 bases between the two germline ends. This CDR3 is 15 amino acids long. Germline CDR1 and CDR2: SGHTA and FQGNSA. The CDR3 DNA reads as TGTGCCAGCAGCGGGACACGATGGGGTTCAGATACGCAGTATTTT. Translated: CASSGTRWGSDTQYF. The complete variable domain, with remaining parts taken from reference TRBV7-2 and TRBJ2-3, reads GAGVSQSPSNKVTEKGKDVELRCDPISGHTALYWYRQSLGQGLEFLIYFQGNSAPDKSGLPSDRFSAERTGGSVSTLTIQRTQQEDSAVYLCASSGTRWGSDTQYFGPGTRLTVL.

As concerns this clone: Mismatch with germline at one junction end may stem from a read error. This chain joins TRBV5-1 and TRBJ2-7; TRBD2 is a possible D gene (5 bases). CDR3 length: 8 residues. Germline CDR1 reads SGHRS; CDR2 reads YFSETQ. The CDR3 protein is CASNGEHF. CDR3 bases: TGCGCCAGCAACGGGGAGCACTTC.

J is TRBJ1-3 and V is TRBV5-8; 7 bases line up with TRBD1. Losses at the gene ends were 4 bases for V and 7 bases for J; bases not matched to a gene: 8. CDR1 is SGHTS, CDR2 YDEGEE, per germline. The CDR3 contains 14 residues. Here the CDR3 reads CASSQGQSGNTIYF. The CDR3 region has the DNA TGTGCCAGCAGCCAGGGACAGTCCGGGAACACCATATATTTT.

The rearrangement uses TRBV30 and TRBJ1-2; 8 nucleotides agree with TRBD1. Germline V gene data show CDR1 as GTSNPN and CDR2 as SVGIG (reference sequence). V was clipped by 4 bases and J by 8 bases; unmatched bases: 9. The CDR3 sequence is 13 residues long. The CDR3, as DNA: TGTGCCTGGATGGTCAGGGGGCTAGGCGGCTACACCTTC. It translates to CAWMVRGLGGYTF.

This clone showed up just a few times. The sample carries other DNA sequences with the same CDR3. The J gene is TRBJ1-2, the V gene TRBV3-1 (or the pseudogene TRBV3-2); no clear D gene. CDR1 and CDR2 (germline): LGHDT, YNNKEL (reference sequence). V shed 1 base and J shed 6 bases, with 6 bases lying between them. CDR3 length equals 12 residues. Here the CDR3 reads CASSQGRDGYTF. CDR3 in DNA: TGTGCCAGCAGCCAAGGGCGGGATGGCTACACCTTC.

The CDR3 here is CSVEGNIDRYNEQFF. CDR3 in DNA: TGCAGCGTTGAGGGTAATATAGACAGGTACAATGAGCAGTTCTTC. The chain employs TRBV29-1 and TRBJ2-1; a possible D gene is TRBD1 (6 bases). The V gene lost 3 bases and the J gene lost 4 bases, with 16 bases spanning the gap. Germline loops: CDR1 SQVTM, CDR2 ANQGSEA. The CDR3 runs to 15 residues.

The CDR3 here is CASSLQSNYGYTF. The CDR3 nucleotides are TGTGCCAGCAGTTTGCAGTCTAACTATGGCTACACCTTC. J is TRBJ1-2 and V is TRBV12-3 or TRBV12-4; D call uncertain. This CDR3 has 13 amino acids. V was trimmed by 3 bases and J by 0 bases, leaving 5 bases between them.

This chain joins TRBV6-5 and TRBJ2-7; a possible D gene is TRBD2 (5 bases). This CDR3 contains 12 residues. The V and J ends lost 5 bases and 11 bases respectively, with 16 bases between them. CDR1 and CDR2 from the germline V gene are MNHEY and SVGAGI. CDR3 in amino acids: CASSIATGFEYF. Written as DNA, the CDR3 is TGTGCCAGCAGTATAGCCACGGGATTCGAGTACTTC.

The rearrangement uses TRBV19 and TRBJ2-1; 9 bases map to TRBD2. This CDR3 is built from 16 residues. Losses at the gene ends were 5 bases for V and 0 bases for J; bases not matched to a gene: 5. The germline CDR1 and CDR2 sequences are LNHDA and SQIVND (reference sequence). CDR3 loop: CASSDRLAASYNEQFF. CDR3 bases: TGTGCCAGTAGTGACCGACTAGCGGCCTCCTACAATGAGCAGTTCTTC. The full variable domain, rest sourced from reference TRBV19 and TRBJ2-1, is DGGITQSPKYLFRKEGQNVTLSCEQNLNHDAMYWYRQDPGQGLRLIYYSQIVNDFQKGDIAEGYSVSREKKESFPLTVTSAQKNPTAFYLCASSDRLAASYNEQFFGPGTRLTVL.

This rearrangement joins TRBV27 to TRBJ1-4; D is unclear. From germline, CDR1 is MNHEY and CDR2 SMNVEV (reference sequence). Trimming left V 5 bases short and J 0 bases short, with 7 bases between. The CDR3 runs 14 residues. In DNA form, the CDR3 reads TGTGCCAGCAGTCACCACGCAACTAATGAAAAACTGTTTTTT. Translation: CASSHHATNEKLFF.

This rearrangement joins TRBV6-5 to TRBJ2-2; 9 bases align to TRBD1. J lost 5 bases, V lost 7 bases, and 8 bases had no gene match. This CDR3 has 15 amino acids. Per germline, CDR1 MNHEY and CDR2 SVGAGI. The CDR3 DNA reads as TGTGCCAGCATCCTGGGTGGACAGGGGACCGGGGAGCTGTTTTTT. Its translation is CASILGGQGTGELFF.

The J gene is TRBJ1-3, the V gene TRBV6-5; D remains unclear. The germline V gene has CDR1 MNHEY and CDR2 SVGAGI. V was pared by 6 bases and J by 8 bases, with 14 bases between. CDR3 length equals 13 residues. This CDR3 is CASSIGRGDTIYF. CDR3 bases: TGTGCCAGCAGCATAGGTCGCGGGGACACCATATATTTT.

J is TRBJ1-3 and V is TRBV6-5; D perhaps matches TRBD1 (6 bases). CDR1 is MNHEY, CDR2 SVGAGI, per germline. This CDR3 is built from 15 residues. V lost 7 bases, J lost 2 bases, and 15 bases lay in between. CDR3 sequence: CASTHPTGAGNTIYF. The CDR3, as DNA: TGTGCCAGCACCCACCCGACAGGCGCTGGAAACACCATATATTTT.

The chain employs TRBV5-8 and TRBJ1-2; no reliable D call. The CDR3 totals 15 residues. Trimming stripped 4 bases from V and 7 bases from J, with 20 bases between. Germline assignment: CDR1 SGHTS and CDR2 YDEGEE. As DNA, the CDR3 is TGTGCCAGCAGCCCCGGACGACCCGGAATTCGTGGCTACACCTTC. Protein: CASSPGRPGIRGYTF.

This chain connects TRBV7-9 to TRBJ2-1, with D uncertain. Trimming stripped 2 bases from V and 7 bases from J, with 9 bases between. The germline V gene encodes CDR1 SEHNR and CDR2 FQNEAQ (reference sequence). CDR3 length equals 13 residues. The CDR3 region has the DNA TGTGCCAGCAGCTTATATCTAGAAAATGAGCAGTTCTTC. It translates to CASSLYLENEQFF.

CDR3 protein: CASSFGGQRTEAFF. The CDR3 nucleotides read TGTGCCAGCAGCTTTGGGGGGCAACGGACTGAAGCTTTCTTT. This chain links TRBV7-6 with TRBJ1-1; perhaps TRBD1 as D (6 bases). Trimming shortened V by 3 bases and J by 5 bases, and 13 bases separated the two germline ends. The length of the CDR3 is 14 residues. The germline V gene encodes CDR1 SGHVS and CDR2 FNYEAQ.

V usage is TRBV25-1 and J usage is TRBJ2-6, with 10 bases identical to TRBD1. This CDR3 comprises 18 residues. V was clipped by 1 base and J by 0 bases; unmatched bases: 3. Germline lookup yields CDR1 MGHDK and CDR2 SYGVNS. The CDR3 sequence is CASSELGQGSSGANVLTF. Written as DNA, the CDR3 is TGTGCCAGCAGTGAATTGGGACAGGGGAGCTCTGGGGCCAACGTCCTGACTTTC.

The chain links TRBV7-9 to TRBJ2-7, with 11 nucleotides matching TRBD1. V shed 5 bases, J shed 1 base, and the junction held 7 bases outside the gene matches. Germline lookup yields CDR1 SEHNR and CDR2 FQNEAQ (reference sequence). The CDR3 spans 16 residues. Here the CDR3 reads CASSPLGTGGSYEQYF. The CDR3 nucleotides read TGTGCCAGCAGCCCTCTCGGGACAGGGGGTTCCTACGAGCAGTACTTC.

The chain joins TRBV3-1 (or the pseudogene TRBV3-2) to TRBJ1-4; tentative D call: TRBD1 (5 bases). Germline values: CDR1 LGHDT, CDR2 YNNKEL (reference sequence). There are 15 residues in the CDR3. V gave up 2 bases and J gave up 8 bases, with 15 bases separating them. CDR3 sequence reads: CASSQRGAKWEKLFF. The CDR3 coding sequence is TGTGCCAGCAGCCAAAGAGGGGCCAAGTGGGAAAAACTGTTTTTT.

The chain is built from TRBV10-3 and TRBJ1-5; D gene unclear. With 3 bases removed from V and 1 base from J, the gap between germline ends came to 10 bases. The CDR3 is 15 residues long. Per germline, CDR1 ENHRY and CDR2 SYGVKD. The CDR3 spells CAISDGRRSNQPQHF. DNA for the CDR3: TGTGCCATCAGTGATGGCAGAAGGAGCAATCAGCCCCAGCATTTT.

The V gene is TRBV19, the J gene TRBJ1-1, with 7 nucleotides matching TRBD1. The ends lost 2 bases at V and 5 bases at J; junction bases unmatched: 5. This CDR3 is 14 amino acids long. Looked up from germline, CDR1 is LNHDA and CDR2 is SQIVND (reference sequence). The DNA for the CDR3 is TGTGCCAGTAGTATAAGACAGGGTGGAACTGAAGCTTTCTTT. This encodes CASSIRQGGTEAFF.

V and J are TRBV7-2 and TRBJ2-1; 7 bases fit TRBD2. V trimming: 5 bases; J trimming: 4 bases; junction bases outside the gene matches: 14. CDR1 and CDR2 from the germline V gene are SGHTA and FQGNSA. The CDR3 has 17 residues. CDR3 coding DNA: TGTGCCAGCAGCCCCTACCCCGGGCTAGCGGTATACAATGAGCAGTTCTTC. Its protein product is CASSPYPGLAVYNEQFF.

The V call is TRBV28, the J call TRBJ2-7; 11 positions match TRBD1. J was trimmed by 6 bases and V by 4 bases; bases with no gene match: 5. This CDR3 contains 14 residues. Germline-derived CDR1 and CDR2 are MDHEN and SYDVKM. CDR3 loop: CASSWDRGNFEQYF. In DNA form, the CDR3 reads TGTGCCAGCAGTTGGGACAGGGGGAATTTCGAGCAGTACTTC.